The 19 T cell receptor beta chains reported below all come from one sample, sequenced in a study of OX40 agonist ivuxolimab in advanced cancers. Assay: immunoSEQ multiplex PCR; the TCRdb copy retains only in-frame clones and omits some. Among approximately 74,000 clones listed, around nine tenths were seen once. Source: CD4+ or CD8+ T cells sorted from blood, taken in a trial of the OX40 agonist ivuxolimab. The receptors come from an adult with an advanced solid tumor such as melanoma, head and neck, liver or kidney cancer.

The rearrangement joins TRBV7-3 to TRBJ2-3; TRBD2 matches 12 bases. Germline CDR1 reads SGHTA; CDR2 reads FQGTGA. CDR3 length: 16 amino acids. V shed 7 bases, J shed 4 bases, and the junction held 9 bases outside the gene matches. This chain's CDR3 is CASNETSGGLADTQYF. The CDR3, as DNA: TGTGCCAGCAACGAGACTAGCGGGGGCCTCGCAGATACGCAGTATTTT.

The chain is built from TRBV11-2 and TRBJ2-2; D possibly corresponds to TRBD2 (6 bases). The V gene's germline CDR1 is SGHAT and CDR2 FQNNGV. Trimming cost V 4 bases and J 6 bases, with 12 bases left between them. The CDR3 totals 14 residues. CDR3 in amino acids: CASSYGRGAGELFF. The CDR3 DNA is TGTGCCAGCAGCTATGGGCGGGGCGCCGGGGAGCTGTTTTTT. The variable domain in full, with the rest retrieved from reference TRBV11-2 and TRBJ2-2, is EAGVAQSPRYKIIEKRQSVAFWCNPISGHATLYWYQQILGQGPKLLIQFQNNGVVDDSQLPKDRFSAERLKGVDSTLKIQPAKLEDSAVYLCASSYGRGAGELFFGEGSRLTVL.

The gene calls are TRBV29-1 and TRBJ1-1; no reliable D call. Germline V CDR1 and CDR2: SQVTM, ANQGSEA. The CDR3 contains 14 residues. Trimming removed 5 bases at V and 3 bases at J, with 16 bases between. DNA for the CDR3: TGCAGCGTTTTTCCGGCGGTAAAGGACACTGAAGCTTTCTTT. It specifies CSVFPAVKDTEAFF.

The chain uses TRBV27 and TRBJ1-5; D is unresolved. V dropped 1 base and J dropped 1 base, with 5 bases sitting between them. The V gene's germline CDR1 is MNHEY and CDR2 SMNVEV (reference sequence). The CDR3 contains 14 residues. The CDR3 spells CASSLWGSNQPQHF. The DNA of the CDR3 is TGTGCCAGCAGTTTATGGGGAAGCAATCAGCCCCAGCATTTT.

Concerning this clone itself: This same CDR3 is encoded by further DNA sequences in the sample. This chain links TRBV27 with TRBJ1-2; possible D gene TRBD1, 5 bases. There are 14 residues in the CDR3. Germline CDR1 reads MNHEY; CDR2 reads SMNVEV (reference sequence). Trimming stripped 3 bases from V and 2 bases from J, with 10 bases between. The chain's CDR3 is CASSFLGTNYGYTF. DNA for the CDR3: TGTGCCAGCAGTTTTTTGGGGACCAACTATGGCTACACCTTC.

The chain recombines TRBV7-6 with TRBJ2-1, with TRBD1 matching 10 bases. The CDR3 covers 16 residues. The junction had 4 bases not matched to a gene; V was cut back by 3 bases and J by 2 bases. The germline gives CDR1 SGHVS, CDR2 FNYEAQ. The CDR3, as DNA: TGTGCCAGCAGCTTCGGACAGGGGGTCCCCTACAATGAGCAGTTCTTC. Residues: CASSFGQGVPYNEQFF.

The chain links TRBV25-1 to TRBJ2-4, with 8 bases matching TRBD1. The CDR3 consists of 15 residues. The J segment lost 5 bases and the V segment lost 3 bases, leaving 6 bases of the junction unmatched. Germline-derived CDR1 and CDR2 are MGHDK and SYGVNS. The CDR3, as DNA: TGTGCCAGCAGTGAGGTCAGGGGGCGAGAAAACATTCAGTACTTC. Amino acids: CASSEVRGRENIQYF.

This chain links TRBV7-8 with TRBJ2-5; D is unclear. Germline V CDR1 and CDR2: SGHVS, FQNEAQ. Between the trimmed V and J ends, which lost 1 base and 7 bases, there was a span of 4 bases. The CDR3 is 11 residues long. CDR3 coding DNA: TGTGCCAGCAGCTTAGTTGGGACCCAGTACTTC. As protein: CASSLVGTQYF.

This clone was seen more than once but under ten times. This sequence joins TRBV5-5 and TRBJ2-2, with TRBD1 as a possible D gene (6 bases). The length of the CDR3 is 14 residues. Trimming took off 4 bases at V and 4 bases at J, with 11 bases between the two ends. The V gene's germline CDR1 is SGHKS and CDR2 YYEKEE (reference sequence). The CDR3 region has the DNA TGTGCCAGCAGCCCCGGACAGCTCACCGGGGAGCTGTTTTTT. It translates to CASSPGQLTGELFF.

The chain links TRBV5-6 to TRBJ2-7; D is unresolved. There are 13 residues in the CDR3. The germline gives CDR1 SGHDT, CDR2 YYEEEE. V lost 2 bases, J lost 4 bases, and 10 bases lay in between. The CDR3 DNA is TGTGCCAGCAGCTTAGGGTTCCTTTACGAGCAGTACTTC. Its protein product is CASSLGFLYEQYF.

The rearrangement joins TRBV9 to TRBJ2-7; the D gene is possibly TRBD2 (6 bases). Germline CDR1 and CDR2: SGDLS and YYNGEE. There are 14 residues in the CDR3. Trimming left V 1 base short and J 0 bases short, with 8 bases between. CDR3 nucleotide sequence: TGTGCCAGCAGCGTACTAGCGAGCTCCTACGAGCAGTACTTC. It translates to CASSVLASSYEQYF.

The V call is TRBV27, the J call TRBJ1-2; TRBD1 is a possible D gene (5 bases). V shed 5 bases and J shed 8 bases, with 15 bases lying between them. The CDR3 sequence is 13 residues long. Per the germline V gene, CDR1 is MNHEY and CDR2 is SMNVEV (reference sequence). The CDR3 region has the DNA TGTGCCAGCAGTGATTCGGGACTCCAAGGCTACACCTTC. It codes for CASSDSGLQGYTF.

The chain recombines TRBV11-2 with TRBJ2-1; D may be TRBD2 (6 bases). Germline V lookup: CDR1 SGHAT, CDR2 FQNNGV. This CDR3 region has 16 residues. Trimming took 1 base from V and 8 from J, leaving 18 bases between them. The CDR3 loop is CASSLVGDAGIYEQFF. CDR3 in DNA: TGTGCCAGCAGCTTAGTAGGGGACGCGGGAATCTATGAGCAGTTCTTC.

This rearrangement joins TRBV9 to TRBJ2-7, with TRBD1 matching 7 bases. Germline loops: CDR1 SGDLS, CDR2 YYNGEE. Germline trimming cut 0 bases from V and 2 bases from J; bases unmatched to any gene: 8. The CDR3 consists of 16 residues. The CDR3 loop reads CASSVDGQAKTYEQYF. The CDR3 DNA is TGTGCCAGCAGCGTAGACGGACAGGCGAAAACCTACGAGCAGTACTTC.

V is TRBV19 and J is TRBJ2-3; possibly TRBD2 for D (5 bases). V was pared by 3 bases and J by 4 bases, with 11 bases between. The CDR3 is made up of 14 amino acids. The germline V gene has CDR1 LNHDA and CDR2 SQIVND (reference sequence). The CDR3 nucleotides are TGTGCCAGTAGTATTTGGGGAGTGGCAGATACGCAGTATTTT. Translating it yields CASSIWGVADTQYF. Full variable domain (outside the CDR3, taken from reference TRBV19 and TRBJ2-3): DGGITQSPKYLFRKEGQNVTLSCEQNLNHDAMYWYRQDPGQGLRLIYYSQIVNDFQKGDIAEGYSVSREKKESFPLTVTSAQKNPTAFYLCASSIWGVADTQYFGPGTRLTVL.

The CDR3 DNA reads as TGCAGCGTTGCTGGACTAGCGGGGGGTAACACCGGGGAGCTGTTTTTT. Translated: CSVAGLAGGNTGELFF. The chain links TRBV29-1 to TRBJ2-2; 14 nucleotides align to TRBD2. Germline V gene lookup returns CDR1 SQVTM and CDR2 ANQGSEA. This CDR3 has 16 amino acids. Germline trimming cut 4 bases from V and 2 bases from J; bases unmatched to any gene: 3.

The genes are TRBV5-4 and TRBJ1-4, with D possibly matching TRBD1 (5 bases). V was trimmed by 3 bases and J by 2 bases, leaving 14 bases between them. The V gene's germline CDR1 is SGHNT and CDR2 YYREEE (reference sequence). The CDR3 is made up of 16 amino acids. The CDR3 reads CASSSLQGSTNEKLFF. The CDR3 region has the DNA TGTGCCAGCAGCTCGCTTCAGGGATCGACTAATGAAAAACTGTTTTTT.

V gene TRBV4-3 combines with J gene TRBJ2-7, with 9 bases aligning to TRBD2. V gave up 1 base and J gave up 4 bases; unmatched junction bases: 11. CDR3 size: 17 residues. Germline loops: CDR1 LGHNA, CDR2 YSLEER. The CDR3 reads CASSQGGWVAGVYEQYF. DNA for the CDR3: TGCGCCAGCAGCCAAGGGGGATGGGTAGCGGGAGTTTACGAGCAGTACTTC.

V and J are TRBV6-1 and TRBJ2-7; unclear D gene. Germline CDR1 reads MNHNS; CDR2 reads SASEGT. Between the trimmed V and J ends, which lost 3 bases and 2 bases, there was a span of 2 bases. This CDR3 has 11 amino acids. The CDR3 DNA reads TGTGCCAGCAGTGACCCCTACGAGCAGTACTTC. Translation: CASSDPYEQYF.